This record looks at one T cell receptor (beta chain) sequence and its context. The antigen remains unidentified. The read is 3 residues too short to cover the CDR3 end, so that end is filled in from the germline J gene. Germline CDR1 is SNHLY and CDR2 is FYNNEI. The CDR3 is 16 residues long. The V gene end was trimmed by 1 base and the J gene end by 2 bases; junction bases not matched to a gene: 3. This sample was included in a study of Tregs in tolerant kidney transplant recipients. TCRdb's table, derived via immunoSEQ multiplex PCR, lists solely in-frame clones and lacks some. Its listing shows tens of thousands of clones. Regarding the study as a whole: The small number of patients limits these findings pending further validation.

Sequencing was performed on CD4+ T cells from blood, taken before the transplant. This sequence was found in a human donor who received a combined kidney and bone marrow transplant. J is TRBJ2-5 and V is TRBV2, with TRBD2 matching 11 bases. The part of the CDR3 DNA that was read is TGTGCCAGCAGTGAAGGAGTAGCGGGAGGGCAAGAGACC. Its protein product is CASSEGVAGGQET. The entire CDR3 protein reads CASSEGVAGGQETQYF.